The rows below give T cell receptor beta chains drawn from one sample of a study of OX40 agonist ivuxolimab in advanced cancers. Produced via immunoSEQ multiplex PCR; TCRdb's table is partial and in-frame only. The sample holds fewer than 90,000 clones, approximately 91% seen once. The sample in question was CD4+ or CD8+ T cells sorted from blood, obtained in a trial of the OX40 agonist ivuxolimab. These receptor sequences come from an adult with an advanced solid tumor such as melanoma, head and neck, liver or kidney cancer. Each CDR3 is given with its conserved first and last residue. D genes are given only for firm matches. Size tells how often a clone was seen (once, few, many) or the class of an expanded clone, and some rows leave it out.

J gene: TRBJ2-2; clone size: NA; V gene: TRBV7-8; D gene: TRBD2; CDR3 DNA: TGTGCCAGCAGCTTAGCGGGGACTAGCGGGAGTACCGGGGAGCTGTTTTTT; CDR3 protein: CASSLAGTSGSTGELFF
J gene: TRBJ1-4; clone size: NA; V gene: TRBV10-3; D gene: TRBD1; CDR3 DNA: TGTGCCATCAGTGAGTCCGGGACAGGGTCGGTTAATGAAAAACTGTTTTTT; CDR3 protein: CAISESGTGSVNEKLFF
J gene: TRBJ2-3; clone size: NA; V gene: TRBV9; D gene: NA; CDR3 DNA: TGTGCCAGCAGCGTAGGAAGCGGCACAGATACGCAGTATTTT; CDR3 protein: CASSVGSGTDTQYF
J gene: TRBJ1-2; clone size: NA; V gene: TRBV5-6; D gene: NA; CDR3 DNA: TGTGCCAGCAGGGACTTCTGGGCAGAGGGCTATGGCTACACCTTC; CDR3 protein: CASRDFWAEGYGYTF
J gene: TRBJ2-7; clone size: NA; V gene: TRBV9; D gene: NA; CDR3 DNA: TGTGCCAGCAGCGAAGGGACGGAGCCCCAGCAGTACTTC; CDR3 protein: CASSEGTEPQQYF
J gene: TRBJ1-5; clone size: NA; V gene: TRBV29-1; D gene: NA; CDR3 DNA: TGCAGCGTTGTCTCAGGAACTAATCAGCCCCAGCATTTT; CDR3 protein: CSVVSGTNQPQHF
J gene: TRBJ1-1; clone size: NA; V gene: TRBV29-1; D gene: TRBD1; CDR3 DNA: TGCAGCGTTGGGACAGGGGAAGGACGTGAAGCTTTCTTT; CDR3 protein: CSVGTGEGREAFF
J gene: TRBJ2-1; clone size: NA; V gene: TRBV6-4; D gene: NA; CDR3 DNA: TGTGCCAGCAGTGTCCTTAAACAGGACTTCTACAATGAGCAGTTCTTC; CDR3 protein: CASSVLKQDFYNEQFF
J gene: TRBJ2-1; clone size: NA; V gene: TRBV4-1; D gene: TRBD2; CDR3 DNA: TGCGCCAGCAGCCAATCTAGCGGGAGTTGGTACAATGAGCAGTTCTTC; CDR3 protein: CASSQSSGSWYNEQFF
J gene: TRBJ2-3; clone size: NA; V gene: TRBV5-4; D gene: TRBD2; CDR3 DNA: TGTGCCAGCAGCACCGGACTAGCGGGAGCAGATACGCAGTATTTT; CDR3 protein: CASSTGLAGADTQYF
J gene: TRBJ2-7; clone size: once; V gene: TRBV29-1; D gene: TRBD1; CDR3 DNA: TGCAGCGTCCGGGACAGGGATAGCTCCTACGAGCAGTACTTC; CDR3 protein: CSVRDRDSSYEQYF
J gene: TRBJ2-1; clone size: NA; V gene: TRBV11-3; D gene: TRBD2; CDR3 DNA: TGTGCCAGCAGCGGAGGAGAGGGGCGGGGGAAAAATGAGCAGTTCTTC; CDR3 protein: CASSGGEGRGKNEQFF
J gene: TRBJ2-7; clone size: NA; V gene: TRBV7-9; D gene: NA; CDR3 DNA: TGTGCCAGCAGCCCAAATACCTACGAGCAGTACTTC; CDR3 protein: CASSPNTYEQYF
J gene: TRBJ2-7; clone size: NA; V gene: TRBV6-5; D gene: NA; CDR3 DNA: TGTGCCAGCAGGGGGGCTAGCGTCTACGAGCAGTACTTC; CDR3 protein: CASRGASVYEQYF
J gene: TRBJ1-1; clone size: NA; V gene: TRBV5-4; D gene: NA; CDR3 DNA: TGTGCCAGCAGCTTGGCAGGGAGGAGCACTGAAGCTTTCTTT; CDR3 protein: CASSLAGRSTEAFF
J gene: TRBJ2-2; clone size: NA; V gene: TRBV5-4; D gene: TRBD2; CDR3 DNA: TGTGCCAGCAGTCCCCTAGCGGGAGGCGCGGACACCGGGGAGCTGTTTTTT; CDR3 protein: CASSPLAGGADTGELFF
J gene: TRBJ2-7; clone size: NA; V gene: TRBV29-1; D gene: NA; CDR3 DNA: TGCAGCCCCATGGCGGCCATCGCCGAGCAGTACTTC; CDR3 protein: CSPMAAIAEQYF
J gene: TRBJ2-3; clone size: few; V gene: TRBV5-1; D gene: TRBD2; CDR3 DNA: TGCGCCAGCAGCTTGACTAGCGGCACAGATACGCAGTATTTT; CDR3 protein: CASSLTSGTDTQYF
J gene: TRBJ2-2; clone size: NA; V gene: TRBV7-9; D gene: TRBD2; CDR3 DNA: TGTGCCAGCAGCTTTCTTGCGGGAGGCACCGGGGAGCTGTTTTTT; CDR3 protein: CASSFLAGGTGELFF
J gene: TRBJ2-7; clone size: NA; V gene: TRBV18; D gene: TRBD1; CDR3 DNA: TGTGCCAGCTCACCACCGAGAGGGACAGCCAAAAACGAGCAGTACTTC; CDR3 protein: CASSPPRGTAKNEQYF
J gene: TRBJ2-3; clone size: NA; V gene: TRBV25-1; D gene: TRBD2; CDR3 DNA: TGTGCCAGCAGTGCCCATAAAGCGGGAGCAGCAGATACGCAGTATTTT; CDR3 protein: CASSAHKAGAADTQYF
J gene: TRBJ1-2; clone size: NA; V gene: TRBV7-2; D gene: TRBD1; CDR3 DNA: TGTGCCAGCAGCACAAATCGGGGACAGGGGGCGCGGGGCTACACCTTC; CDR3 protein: CASSTNRGQGARGYTF
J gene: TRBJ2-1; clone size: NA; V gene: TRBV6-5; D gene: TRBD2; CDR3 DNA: TGTGCCAGCACTTCTAGCGGGAGGAGCCCTAATGAGCAGTTCTTC; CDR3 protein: CASTSSGRSPNEQFF
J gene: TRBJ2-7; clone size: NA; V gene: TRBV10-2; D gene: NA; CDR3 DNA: TGCGCCAGCGGGGCGGTGAGCTCCTACGAGCAGTACTTC; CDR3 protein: CASGAVSSYEQYF
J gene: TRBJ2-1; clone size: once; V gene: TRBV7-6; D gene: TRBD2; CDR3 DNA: TGTGCCAGCAGCTTAGAGGGGCTAGCGGGAGGCAATGAGCAGTTCTTC; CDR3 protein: CASSLEGLAGGNEQFF
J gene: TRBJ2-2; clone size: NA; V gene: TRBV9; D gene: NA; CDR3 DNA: TGTGCCAGCAGCCCTCGCCCCAGCGGAGGCACCGGGGAGCTGTTTTTT; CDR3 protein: CASSPRPSGGTGELFF
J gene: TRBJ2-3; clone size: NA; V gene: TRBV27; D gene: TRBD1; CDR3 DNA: TGTGCCAGCAGCCGACCGGGACAGGGCACAGATACGCAGTATTTT; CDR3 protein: CASSRPGQGTDTQYF
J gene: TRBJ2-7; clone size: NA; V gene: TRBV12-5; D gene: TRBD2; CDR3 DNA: TGTGCTAGTGGGCGAACCCTAGCTTCTAGCGGGAGTTCCTACGAGCAGTACTTC; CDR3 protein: CASGRTLASSGSSYEQYF
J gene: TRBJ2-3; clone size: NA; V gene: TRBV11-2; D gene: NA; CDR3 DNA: TGTGCCAGCAGCGTAGGGGCGGGACTTAGCACAGATACGCAGTATTTT; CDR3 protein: CASSVGAGLSTDTQYF
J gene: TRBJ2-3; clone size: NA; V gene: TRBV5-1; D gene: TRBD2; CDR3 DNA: TGCGCCAGCAGCTTGGGTGCTAGCGGGGACACAGATACGCAGTATTTT; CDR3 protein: CASSLGASGDTDTQYF
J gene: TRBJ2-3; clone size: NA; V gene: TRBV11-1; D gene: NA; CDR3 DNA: TGTGCCAGCAGCTTCCGGAGGAACTCGATTGGGGGAGAACCAGATACGCAGTATTTT; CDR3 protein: CASSFRRNSIGGEPDTQYF
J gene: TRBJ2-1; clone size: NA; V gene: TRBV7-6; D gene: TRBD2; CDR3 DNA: TGTGCCAGCAGCGGATCTAGCGGGAGTATCACCTACAATGAGCAGTTCTTC; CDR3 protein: CASSGSSGSITYNEQFF
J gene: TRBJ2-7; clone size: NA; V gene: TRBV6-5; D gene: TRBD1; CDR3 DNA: TGTGCCAGCACCAAGGAGGTGGCAGGGGGCGAGCAGTACTTC; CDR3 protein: CASTKEVAGGEQYF